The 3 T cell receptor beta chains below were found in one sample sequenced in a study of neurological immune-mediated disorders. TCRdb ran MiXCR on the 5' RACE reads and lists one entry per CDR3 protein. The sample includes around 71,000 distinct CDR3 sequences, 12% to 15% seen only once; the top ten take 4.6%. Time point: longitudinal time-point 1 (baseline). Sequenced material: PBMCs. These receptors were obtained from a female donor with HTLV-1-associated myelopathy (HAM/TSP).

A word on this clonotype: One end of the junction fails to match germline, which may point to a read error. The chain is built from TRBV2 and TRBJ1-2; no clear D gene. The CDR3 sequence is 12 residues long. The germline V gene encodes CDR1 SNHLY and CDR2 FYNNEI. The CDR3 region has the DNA TGTGCCAGCGGTTGGACTGACTATGGCTTCACCTTC. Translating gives CASGWTDYGFTF.

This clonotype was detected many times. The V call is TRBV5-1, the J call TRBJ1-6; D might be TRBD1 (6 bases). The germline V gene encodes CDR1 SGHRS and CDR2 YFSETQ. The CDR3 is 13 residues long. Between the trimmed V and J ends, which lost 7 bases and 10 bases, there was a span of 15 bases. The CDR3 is CASATTQGSPLHF. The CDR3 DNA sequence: TGCGCCAGCGCTACTACACAGGGATCACCCCTCCACTTT.

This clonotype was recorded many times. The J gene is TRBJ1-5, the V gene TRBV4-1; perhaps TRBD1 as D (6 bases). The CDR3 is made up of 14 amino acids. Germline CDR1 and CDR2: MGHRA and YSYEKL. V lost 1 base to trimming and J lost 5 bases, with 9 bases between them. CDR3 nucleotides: TGCGCCAGCAGCCAAGTCACAGGGCATCAGCCCCAGCATTTT. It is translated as CASSQVTGHQPQHF.